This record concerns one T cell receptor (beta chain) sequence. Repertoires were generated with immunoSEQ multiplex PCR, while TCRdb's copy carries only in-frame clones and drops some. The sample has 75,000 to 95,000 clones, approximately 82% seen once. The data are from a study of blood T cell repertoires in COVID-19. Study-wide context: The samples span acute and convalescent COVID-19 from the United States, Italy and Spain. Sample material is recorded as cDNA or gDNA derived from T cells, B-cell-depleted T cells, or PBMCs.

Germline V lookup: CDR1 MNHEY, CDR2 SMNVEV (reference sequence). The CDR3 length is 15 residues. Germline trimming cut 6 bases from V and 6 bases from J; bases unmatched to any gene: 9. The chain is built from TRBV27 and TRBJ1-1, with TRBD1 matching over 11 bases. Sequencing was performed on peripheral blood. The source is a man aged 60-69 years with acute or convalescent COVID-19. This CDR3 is CASRTAGQGGPEAFF. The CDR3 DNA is TGTGCCAGCAGGACGGCGGGACAGGGGGGCCCTGAAGCTTTCTTT.